These 2 T cell receptor beta chains were sequenced from one sample in a study of regulatory T cells in long-lasting Graves disease. Library construction for TCR beta used iRepertoire HTBI primers and Arm-PCR of CDR3 regions. From the multiplex PCR reads, TCRdb called clonotypes with MiXCR, one entry per CDR3 protein. The data hold about 470,000 distinct CDR3 sequences, with more than 13% observed a single time. Documented time point: newly diagnosed GD, antithyroid drugs for less than 3 months. Generation of the TCR library employed RNA extracted from PBMCs. This same sample was also part of a study on T cells in Graves' hyperthyroidism and ophthalmopathy.

Sequences were derived from peripheral blood mononuclear cells (PBMCs), sampled at new diagnosis, from a patient treated with antithyroid drugs. Source of these receptors: a woman in her thirties with Graves disease.

This clonotype was detected ten times or more. The V gene is TRBV27, the J gene TRBJ1-1, with TRBD1 matching over 7 bases. This CDR3 has 13 amino acids. J was trimmed by 8 bases and V by 2 bases; bases with no gene match: 5. Germline V gene lookup returns CDR1 MNHEY and CDR2 SMNVEV (reference sequence). For the CDR3, the DNA is TGTGCCAGCAGTTTAGCCCGGGACAGAGAAGCTTTCTTT. The encoded protein is CASSLARDREAFF.

The chain carries TRBV30 and TRBJ2-7; 10 bases are shared with TRBD2. This CDR3 is 14 amino acids long. Germline V gene data show CDR1 as GTSNPN and CDR2 as SVGIG (reference sequence). The V segment lost 4 bases and the J segment 5 bases; nucleotides outside the gene matches: 8. The CDR3 DNA reads TGTGCCTGGAACCCCAGCGGGAGGGCTCACGAGCAGTACTTC. As protein: CAWNPSGRAHEQYF.